A selection of T cell receptor beta chains follows, all from one sample in a study of blood T cells in healthy people across ages. TCRdb ran MiXCR on the 5' RACE reads and lists one entry per CDR3 protein. The sample holds fewer than 900,000 distinct CDR3 sequences, approximately 43% seen once. The specimen was blood. The origin of the receptors is a woman aged 60-70 years in good health. CDR3s include the opening cysteine and the closing phenylalanine or tryptophan.

v_call: TRBV29-1; j_call: TRBJ2-3; cdr3_aa: CSVGITSTDTQYF
v_call: TRBV3-1; j_call: TRBJ2-7; cdr3_aa: CASSQDTVSYEQYF
v_call: TRBV7-9; j_call: NA; cdr3_aa: CASSLEDSGKETQYF
v_call: TRBV20-1; j_call: TRBJ1-1; cdr3_aa: CSAEGTGNTEAFF
v_call: TRBV9; j_call: TRBJ2-3; cdr3_aa: CASSPPASADTQYF
v_call: TRBV18; j_call: TRBJ2-4; cdr3_aa: CASSTGTSGRNIQYF
v_call: TRBV6-5; j_call: TRBJ2-1; cdr3_aa: CASSYYRGLSSYNEQFF
v_call: TRBV27; j_call: TRBJ2-4; cdr3_aa: CASSPWDSQKNIQYF
v_call: TRBV7-2; j_call: TRBJ1-2; cdr3_aa: CASSLTGGRFLNYGYTF
v_call: TRBV20-1; j_call: TRBJ2-2; cdr3_aa: CSAVQGDYTGELFF
v_call: TRBV5-6; j_call: TRBJ1-1; cdr3_aa: CASSPDVRTNTEAFF
v_call: TRBV20-1; j_call: TRBJ2-7; cdr3_aa: CSARSGQTYEQYF
v_call: TRBV14; j_call: TRBJ1-6; cdr3_aa: CASSQVGKNSPLHF
v_call: TRBV27; j_call: TRBJ2-7; cdr3_aa: CASSFFRQGSYEQYF
v_call: TRBV3-1; j_call: TRBJ2-5; cdr3_aa: CASSQDDRARQYF
v_call: TRBV18; j_call: TRBJ1-5; cdr3_aa: CASSTERGNQPQHF
v_call: TRBV29-1; j_call: TRBJ2-7; cdr3_aa: CSGRANEGYEQYF
v_call: TRBV28; j_call: TRBJ2-6; cdr3_aa: CASSSRAGANVLTF
v_call: TRBV3-1; j_call: TRBJ2-1; cdr3_aa: CASSQVRYEQFF